This entry lists 21 T cell receptor delta chains sequenced from one sample in a study of Vδ1+ human thymocytes (dated 2018 in TCRdb). Instrument on record: Illumina MiSeq. RNA extraction was performed with the RNeasy mini kit, and reverse transcription was done with Superscript III. CDR3 amplicons were generated by multiplex PCR with pooled V-gene forward primers and a constant-region reverse primer carrying Illumina adaptor overhangs. Public reads were reanalyzed in TCRdb with CATT, and rows carrying the same DNA were merged afterwards. Counted in this sample were more than 25,000 delta-chain clones; 6.5% to 8% of them appeared once. Of the sample, 0.8% to 1% is held by the ten largest clones. No antigen has been assigned to these receptors. Here is what the overall study found, with its caveats: In contrast to oligoclonal peripheral blood repertoires, thymic TRG and TRD repertoires appeared to be highly polyclonal with Gaussian CDR3 length distributions.

The sequencing sample was made of Vdelta1+ gamma-delta thymocytes from the thymus. Interpreted using the paper, the cell subset or site label stands for: FACS-sorted CD3+ TCRalphabeta- TCRVdelta1+ TCRVdelta2- thymocytes. All receptors derive from a girl under two years old who had congenital heart surgery.

In this sample, this clone turned up a few times. The chain has TRDV1 and TRDJ1; TRDD3 agrees at 8 bases. Losses at the gene ends were 3 bases for V and 3 bases for J; bases not matched to a gene: 12. CDR1 TSWWSYY and CDR2 QGS come from the germline V gene. The CDR3 has 17 residues. The CDR3 DNA sequence: TGTGCTCTTGGGGACTTACTACGGGTGGGGGATTCCGATAAACTCATCTTT. It is translated as CALGDLLRVGDSDKLIF.

The chain carries TRDV1 and TRDJ1, with 9 nucleotides matching TRDD3. The CDR3 is made up of 20 amino acids. CDR1 and CDR2 from the germline V gene are TSWWSYY and QGS. V was clipped by 2 bases and J by 0 bases; unmatched bases: 16. CDR3 coding DNA: TGTGCTCTTGGGGAATCAATGCCCGCTGGGTGGGGGATATACACCGATAAACTCATCTTT. Its translation is CALGESMPAGWGIYTDKLIF.

This clone was seen more than once but under ten times. This chain connects TRDV1 to TRDJ1; the match to TRDD3 covers 8 bases. Germline V gene sequence: CDR1 TSWWSYY, CDR2 QGS. This CDR3 is 22 amino acids long. After removal of 1 base from V and 8 bases from J, the junction contained 30 bases not matched to a gene. CDR3 residues: CALGERGLPPKLGIPPSGKLIF. DNA for the CDR3: TGTGCTCTTGGGGAACGGGGACTCCCTCCTAAGCTGGGGATACCACCTTCGGGGAAACTCATCTTT.

Although no V gene was called, TRDJ1 is the J gene; the D call TRDD3 from the table was never checked on the DNA. The CDR3 is made up of 20 amino acids. CDR3 DNA: TGTGCTCTTGGGTTCCCCTACTGTACGGAAAGTTTGACGTACACCGATAAACTCATCTTT. Translating it yields CALGFPYCTESLTYTDKLIF.

The chain employs TRDV1 and TRDJ1; 7 bases agree with TRDD3. CDR1 and CDR2 from the germline V gene are TSWWSYY and QGS. V shed 0 bases and J 2 bases; nucleotides not matched to a gene: 12. The CDR3 runs 18 residues. CDR3 sequence (DNA): TGTGCTCTTGGGGAACTGCCCTACTGGGGATTTTCGACCGATAAACTCATCTTT. Its translation: CALGELPYWGFSTDKLIF.

This clone was detected a few times. This sequence joins TRDV1 and TRDJ1, with 12 bases aligning to TRDD3. Trimming removed 2 bases from V and 1 base from J; junction bases left unmatched: 14. Germline V CDR1 and CDR2: TSWWSYY, QGS. The CDR3 covers 20 residues. CDR3 coding DNA: TGTGCTCTTGGGGAATCTCTGGGCTGGGGGATACGGGCTAGCACCGATAAACTCATCTTT. The encoded protein is CALGESLGWGIRASTDKLIF.

The sample holds a few counts of this clone. This chain connects TRDV1 to TRDJ1; 13 bases agree with TRDD3. The V and J ends lost 2 bases and 8 bases, in that order; junction bases with no gene match: 20. This CDR3 contains 20 residues. Germline lookup yields CDR1 TSWWSYY and CDR2 QGS. The CDR3 coding sequence is TGTGCTCTTGGGGAAGCTCTCTACTATACTAGACTGGGGGATACGGGCAAACTCATCTTT. Translating it yields CALGEALYYTRLGDTGKLIF.

This clone was counted a few times. The chain has TRDV1 and TRDJ1; 9 bases are shared with TRDD3. CDR3 length: 21 amino acids. The V and J ends lost 1 base and 3 bases, in that order; junction bases with no gene match: 21. Germline V gene data show CDR1 as TSWWSYY and CDR2 as QGS. CDR3 bases: TGTGCTCTTGGGGAACGTCCGACCGTTGGGCCGACTGGGGGAATGTCCGATAAACTCATCTTT. As protein: CALGERPTVGPTGGMSDKLIF.

This chain connects TRDV1 to TRDJ1, with D tentatively TRDD2 (5 bases). The CDR3 covers 16 residues. In germline, CDR1 is TSWWSYY, CDR2 QGS. V lost 0 bases, J lost 6 bases, and 17 bases lay in between. The CDR3 is CALGELGPPRYNKLIF. DNA for the CDR3: TGTGCTCTTGGGGAACTCGGTCCTCCTAGGTACAATAAACTCATCTTT.

The V and J genes are TRDV1 and TRDJ1; D unclear. The V end was cut by 1 base, the J end by 4 bases, with 25 bases between. Germline V CDR1 and CDR2: TSWWSYY, QGS. The CDR3 runs to 19 residues. CDR3 nucleotides: TGTGCTCTTGGGGAACGAGAGCCCGCACACCCTTTTTCTGACGATAAACTCATCTTT. This translates into CALGEREPAHPFSDDKLIF.

This clone showed up just a few times. The J gene is TRDJ1, the V gene TRDV1; tentatively, D is TRDD3 (5 bases). Germline V CDR1 and CDR2: TSWWSYY, QGS. V lost 1 base to trimming and J lost 3 bases, with 15 bases between them. This CDR3 has 16 amino acids. The CDR3 reads CALGERAPGCADKLIF. DNA of the CDR3: TGTGCTCTTGGGGAACGGGCCCCGGGATGTGCCGATAAACTCATCTTT.

The gene calls are TRDV1 and TRDJ1, with 10 positions matching TRDD3. No J segment appears in TCRdb, so it was assigned here by matching the sequence to germline. In germline, CDR1 is TSWWSYY, CDR2 QGS. There are 20 residues in the CDR3. J was trimmed by 0 bases and V by 2 bases; bases with no gene match: 15. The CDR3 DNA follows: TGTGCTCTTGGGGAATTCGAGCGTACTGGGGGATTTTGGTACACCGATAAACTCATCTTT. This translates into CALGEFERTGGFWYTDKLIF.

This chain joins TRDV1 and TRDJ1; D tentatively reads TRDD2 or TRDD3 (7 bases each). The V and J ends lost 5 bases and 4 bases respectively, with 32 bases between them. CDR1 and CDR2 from the germline V gene are TSWWSYY and QGS. This CDR3 spans 20 amino acids. Here the CDR3 DNA reads TGTGCTCTTGGGATGGGTTTTCCTACGAGAGGGGGATGGTCCATCGATAAACTCATCTTT. This codes for CALGMGFPTRGGWSIDKLIF.

V and J are TRDV1 and TRDJ1, with a possible D match to TRDD3 (5 bases). From germline, CDR1 is TSWWSYY and CDR2 QGS. The ends were cut back, 4 bases at V and 3 bases at J, with 12 bases in the middle. This CDR3 has 14 amino acids. The CDR3: CALGVRYRADKLIF. In DNA, the CDR3 is TGTGCTCTTGGGGTCAGATACAGGGCCGATAAACTCATCTTT.

The chain recombines TRDV1 with TRDJ1, with TRDD3 matching 10 bases. The germline gives CDR1 TSWWSYY, CDR2 QGS. The length of the CDR3 is 14 residues. The junction had 4 bases not matched to a gene; V was cut back by 5 bases and J by 4 bases. DNA for the CDR3: TGTGCTCTTGGGCACTGGGGGATGAACGATAAACTCATCTTT. Translating gives CALGHWGMNDKLIF.

The chain carries TRDV3 and TRDJ1; D is unresolved. Germline V gene lookup returns CDR1 TVYSNPD and CDR2 GDNSRS (reference sequence). The V and J ends lost 2 bases and 10 bases respectively, with 14 bases between them. The CDR3 extends over 11 amino acids. The CDR3 bases are TGTGCCTTTCCCGCCAACTATGGACTCATCTTT. Translating gives CAFPANYGLIF.

V gene TRDV1 combines with J gene TRDJ1; 9 nucleotides agree with TRDD3. Germline lookup yields CDR1 TSWWSYY and CDR2 QGS. The CDR3 consists of 16 residues. V lost 4 bases, J lost 0 bases, and 6 bases stayed unmatched. In DNA form, the CDR3 reads TGTGCTCTTGGGGGTCGCACTGGGGGAGACACCGATAAACTCATCTTT. It encodes CALGGRTGGDTDKLIF.

There are a few counts of this clone. The chain carries TRDV1 and TRDJ1; the match to TRDD3 covers 9 bases. The CDR3 has 20 residues. After removal of 5 bases from V and 0 bases from J, the junction contained 19 bases not matched to a gene. The germline gives CDR1 TSWWSYY, CDR2 QGS. CDR3 amino acids: CALGPSSSPYWGTNTDKLIF. The CDR3 nucleotides are TGTGCTCTTGGGCCCTCTTCCTCCCCGTACTGGGGGACCAACACCGATAAACTCATCTTT.

No V gene call is available, although the J gene is TRDJ1; TRDD3 was called by the table and not checked on the DNA. The length of the CDR3 is 21 residues. The CDR3 DNA is TGTGCTCTTGGGGAATCCTGCCGGCCTACCTCGATACCGGGGGATCCCGATAAACTCATCTTT. Residues: CALGESCRPTSIPGDPDKLIF.

The rearrangement uses TRDV1 and TRDJ1; the D gene could be TRDD2 or TRDD3 (8 bases each). Trimming took 5 bases from V and 0 from J, leaving 37 bases between them. The CDR3 covers 23 residues. Germline V gene sequence: CDR1 TSWWSYY, CDR2 QGS. The CDR3 protein is CALGHPSTFLAVLGGNNTDKLIF. CDR3 nucleotides: TGTGCTCTTGGGCACCCATCCACCTTCCTAGCCGTACTGGGGGGTAACAACACCGATAAACTCATCTTT.

By share, this clone ranks as medium-sized. The chain is built from TRDV1 and TRDJ1; D gene uncertain. The CDR3 consists of 13 residues. The germline V gene has CDR1 TSWWSYY and CDR2 QGS. V was shortened by 4 bases and J by 0 bases, with 6 bases between the two germline ends. The CDR3 protein is CALGGCYTDKLIF. The DNA of the CDR3 is TGTGCTCTTGGGGGATGCTACACCGATAAACTCATCTTT.